This entry lists 16 T cell receptor beta chains sequenced from one sample in a study of cytomegalovirus exposure and HLA in healthy donors. The PCR was carried out with 60 Vbeta primers and 13 Jbeta primers. Profiling relied on immunoSEQ multiplex PCR, and the TCRdb table lists in-frame clones only, not all of them. The sample lists some 130,000 clones, 82% seen once, with over 1% in the top ten. The source material was PBMCs. These receptors all stem from a boy between 10 and 17 years old in good health and CMV-seronegative.

This clone appeared once. This chain joins TRBV9 and TRBJ1-1, with D perhaps TRBD1 (6 bases). The germline CDR1 and CDR2 sequences are SGDLS and YYNGEE. Between the trimmed V and J ends, which lost 3 bases and 3 bases, there was a span of 15 bases. CDR3 length: 15 amino acids. CDR3 sequence: CASSAGTRPDTEAFF. Here the CDR3 DNA reads TGTGCCAGCAGCGCCGGGACAAGGCCCGACACTGAAGCTTTCTTT.

V usage is TRBV19 and J usage is TRBJ2-4; 7 bases align to TRBD1. The CDR3 is 14 residues long. V was clipped by 5 bases and J by 3 bases; unmatched bases: 4. The germline gives CDR1 LNHDA, CDR2 SQIVND (reference sequence). CDR3 sequence (DNA): TGTGCCAGTAGTTTCACAGGGGACAAAAACATTCAGTACTTC. Amino acids: CASSFTGDKNIQYF.

This sequence joins TRBV9 and TRBJ1-2; 9 bases match TRBD1. This CDR3 contains 14 residues. Germline V gives CDR1 SGDLS, CDR2 YYNGEE. V was pared by 6 bases and J by 2 bases, with 5 bases of the junction left unmatched. CDR3 DNA: TGTGCCAGCACCCGGACAGGGGCGAACTATGGCTACACCTTC. As protein: CASTRTGANYGYTF.

The CDR3 nucleotides are TGTGCCAGCAGTTATGGGAGGACCGGGGAGCTGTTTTTT. This codes for CASSYGRTGELFF. The rearrangement joins TRBV6-5 to TRBJ2-2, with a possible D match to TRBD2 (6 bases). V lost 3 bases and J lost 5, with 7 bases in between. There are 13 residues in the CDR3. Germline CDR1 is MNHEY and CDR2 is SVGAGI.

This sequence joins TRBV5-6 and TRBJ2-7, with D possibly TRBD1 on 7 matching bases. The CDR3 contains 16 residues. With 4 bases removed from V and 4 bases from J, the gap between germline ends came to 21 bases. The V gene's germline CDR1 is SGHDT and CDR2 YYEEEE. Here the CDR3 reads CASSTDPGGLRYEQYF. As DNA, the CDR3 is TGTGCCAGCAGCACCGACCCAGGGGGGTTGCGGTACGAGCAGTACTTC. The full variable domain, in which reference TRBV5-6 and TRBJ2-7 provide the parts outside the CDR3, is DAGVTQSPTHLIKTRGQQVTLRCSPKSGHDTVSWYQQALGQGPQFIFQYYEEEERQRGNFPDRFSGHQFPNYSSELNVNALLLGDSALYLCASSTDPGGLRYEQYFGPGTRLTVT.

The V gene is TRBV30, the J gene TRBJ2-1; 10 nucleotides match TRBD2. The CDR3 spans 15 residues. Looked up from germline, CDR1 is GTSNPN and CDR2 is SVGIG (reference sequence). V shed 0 bases, J shed 6 bases, and the junction held 5 bases outside the gene matches. The CDR3 DNA follows: TGTGCCTGGAGTGTACGACTAGCGGGCTCCAATGAGCAGTTCTTC. Encoded protein: CAWSVRLAGSNEQFF. The full variable domain, with the rest looked up from reference TRBV30 and TRBJ2-1, is SQTIHQWPATLVQPVGSPLSLECTVEGTSNPNLYWYRQAAGRGLQLLFYSVGIGQISSEVPQNLSASRPQDRQFILSSKKLLLSDSGFYLCAWSVRLAGSNEQFFGPGTRLTVL.

The chain couples TRBV5-1 to TRBJ2-5; TRBD1 is a possible D gene (6 bases). Trimming took 4 bases from V and 2 from J, leaving 12 bases between them. CDR1 and CDR2 (germline): SGHRS, YFSETQ. The CDR3 contains 14 residues. The CDR3 coding sequence is TGCGCCAGCAGCCCCCAGGGGCGTCAAGAGACCCAGTACTTC. It specifies CASSPQGRQETQYF. Full variable domain (outside the CDR3, taken from reference TRBV5-1 and TRBJ2-5): KAGVTQTPRYLIKTRGQQVTLSCSPISGHRSVSWYQQTPGQGLQFLFEYFSETQRNKGNFPGRFSGRQFSNSRSEMNVSTLELGDSALYLCASSPQGRQETQYFGPGTRLLVL.

The chain carries TRBV6-4 and TRBJ1-2; 10 bases agree with TRBD1. The junction had 0 bases not matched to a gene; V was cut back by 0 bases and J by 2 bases. Per germline, CDR1 MRHNA and CDR2 SNTAGT. There are 15 residues in the CDR3. CDR3 bases: TGTGCCAGCAGTGACTCGGACAGGGGGAACTATGGCTACACCTTC. The encoded protein is CASSDSDRGNYGYTF.

This clone was observed a single time. The chain uses TRBV2 and TRBJ2-1, with a tentative D call TRBD2 (5 bases). V was clipped by 8 bases and J by 2 bases, with 10 bases between them. Germline loops: CDR1 SNHLY, CDR2 FYNNEI. This CDR3 comprises 13 residues. DNA for the CDR3: TGTGCCAGCCGCACCGGGACCTACAATGAGCAGTTCTTC. Its translation: CASRTGTYNEQFF.

This chain joins TRBV7-9 and TRBJ2-2, with 10 bases that match TRBD2. This CDR3 spans 17 amino acids. Germline V gene lookup returns CDR1 SEHNR and CDR2 FQNEAQ (reference sequence). The trim removed 5 bases at V and 8 bases at J, leaving 14 bases unmatched. The CDR3 loop is CASSRPTSGKIVGELFF. CDR3 in DNA: TGTGCCAGCAGCCGCCCTACTAGCGGGAAAATTGTAGGGGAGCTGTTTTTT.

This clone was detected only a few times. V and J are TRBV12-5 and TRBJ1-1; D unresolved. The CDR3 runs to 13 residues. Trimming left V 6 bases short and J 3 bases short, with 11 bases between. The germline V gene has CDR1 LGHNT and CDR2 FRNRAP. This CDR3 is CASGGTADTEAFF. The DNA of the CDR3 is TGTGCTAGTGGGGGTACAGCTGACACTGAAGCTTTCTTT. Looking up the rest from reference TRBV12-5 and TRBJ1-1 gives the full variable domain: DARVTQTPRHKVTEMGQEVTMRCQPILGHNTVFWYRQTMMQGLELLAYFRNRAPLDDSGMPKDRFSAEMPDATLATLKIQPSEPRDSAVYFCASGGTADTEAFFGQGTRLTVV.

The V gene is TRBV19, the J gene TRBJ1-1; D is perhaps TRBD1 (6 bases). V shed 7 bases and J shed 3 bases, with 18 bases lying between them. CDR3 length: 15 amino acids. The germline CDR1 and CDR2 sequences are LNHDA and SQIVND (reference sequence). The CDR3, as DNA: TGTGCCAGTAACTCAATACAGGGTTTGGACACTGAAGCTTTCTTT. As protein: CASNSIQGLDTEAFF.

This clone was observed a single time. The gene calls are TRBV7-9 and TRBJ2-3; D is uncertain. V was pared by 3 bases and J by 3 bases, with 7 bases between. CDR1 is SEHNR and CDR2 is FQNEAQ in the germline V gene (reference sequence). The CDR3 has 13 amino acids. This chain's CDR3 is CASSFLETDTQYF. The CDR3 bases are TGTGCCAGCAGCTTCCTAGAAACAGATACGCAGTATTTT.

This sequence joins TRBV30 and TRBJ2-7; TRBD1 matches 7 bases. The V gene's germline CDR1 is GTSNPN and CDR2 SVGIG (reference sequence). V lost 4 bases, J lost 7 bases, and 10 bases stayed unmatched. The CDR3 length is 13 residues. The CDR3 protein is CAWTTSNRGEQYF. The CDR3 DNA reads as TGTGCCTGGACCACCTCTAACAGGGGTGAGCAGTACTTC.

In this sample, this clone turned up a few times. This chain joins TRBV9 and TRBJ2-7, with D possibly matching TRBD2 (5 bases). The germline CDR1 and CDR2 sequences are SGDLS and YYNGEE. V lost 1 base, J lost 6 bases, and 11 bases lay in between. The CDR3 covers 13 residues. In DNA form, the CDR3 reads TGTGCCAGCAGCGTAACTAGTTATGGCGAGCAGTACTTC. It specifies CASSVTSYGEQYF.

V and J are TRBV7-9 and TRBJ2-6; no firm D call. The CDR3 is 14 amino acids. CDR1 and CDR2 from the germline V gene are SEHNR and FQNEAQ (reference sequence). The CDR3, as DNA: TGTGCGGGCAGCGCAGACTCTGGGGCCAACGTCCTGACTTTC. Residues: CAGSADSGANVLTF.